This T cell receptor beta chain appears in the sequencing data of a study of T cells in Graves' hyperthyroidism and ophthalmopathy. From RNA transcripts, TCR beta CDR3 regions were amplified. The HTBI primer set served for first-round RT-PCR of the TCR CDR3. TCRdb analysed the multiplex PCR reads with MiXCR anew, one entry per CDR3 protein. The repertoire holds around 430,000 distinct CDR3 sequences, with more than 13% as singletons. The CDR3 spans 15 residues. V shed 6 bases and J 0 bases; nucleotides not matched to a gene: 2. V is TRBV12-3 or TRBV12-4 and J is TRBJ2-7; 13 bases match TRBD2. The receptor's source is a woman aged 30 to 39 with Graves' hyperthyroidism. The sample taken for sequencing was blood. The chain's CDR3 is CASRGLAGASYEQYF. DNA of the CDR3: TGTGCCAGCAGAGGACTAGCGGGAGCCTCCTACGAGCAGTACTTC.